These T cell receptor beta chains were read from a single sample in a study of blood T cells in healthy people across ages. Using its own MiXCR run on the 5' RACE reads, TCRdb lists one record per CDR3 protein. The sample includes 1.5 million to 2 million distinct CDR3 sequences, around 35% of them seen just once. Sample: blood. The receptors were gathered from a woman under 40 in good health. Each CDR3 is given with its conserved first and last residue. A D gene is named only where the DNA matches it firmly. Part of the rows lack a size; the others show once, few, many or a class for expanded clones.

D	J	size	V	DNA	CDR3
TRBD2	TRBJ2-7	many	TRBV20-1	TGCAGTGCCATACTAGCGGATGCCTACGAGCAGTACTTC	CSAILADAYEQYF
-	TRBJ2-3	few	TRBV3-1	TGTGCCAGCAGTACGACGTTCGGGGGCGATACGCAGTATTTT	CASSTTFGGDTQYF
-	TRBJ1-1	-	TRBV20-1	TGCAGTGCTCCCAAACTCAAAGCTTTCTTT	CSAPKLKAFF
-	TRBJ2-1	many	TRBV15	TGTGCCACCAGCGCCCGAACTGGATTCCCTACAAATGAGCAGTTCTTC	CATSARTGFPTNEQFF
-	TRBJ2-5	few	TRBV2	TGTGCCAGCAGTGACTTAGGGGTAGAGACCCAGTACTTC	CASSDLGVETQYF
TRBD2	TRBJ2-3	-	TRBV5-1	TGCGCCAGCAGCTTCTGGGCGGGAGCCACAGATACGCAGTATTTT	CASSFWAGATDTQYF
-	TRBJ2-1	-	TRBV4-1	TGCGCCAGCAGCCAAGGGGGGGCCGTAAATAACAATGAGCAGTTCTTC	CASSQGGAVNNNEQFF
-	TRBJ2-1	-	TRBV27	TGTGCCAGCAGTCTACCGACTAGGGGCAACGTCGATGAGCAGTTCTTC	CASSLPTRGNVDEQFF
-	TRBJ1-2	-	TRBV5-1	TGCGCCAGCAGCTTGGAACGGTGGGGGAAGAGTGACTACACCTTC	CASSLERWGKSDYTF
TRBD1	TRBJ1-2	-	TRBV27	TGTGCCAGCAGCTATCAAAACCAGGGGGCACCTAACCATGGCTACACCTTC	CASSYQNQGAPNHGYTF
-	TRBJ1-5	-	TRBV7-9	TGTGCCAGCAGCTTGGGGGCAGGGGAATTCCAGCCCCAGCATTTT	CASSLGAGEFQPQHF
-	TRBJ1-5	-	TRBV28	TGTGCCAGCAGGGGTGGACAGCGGAGGAATCAGCCCCAGCATTTT	CASRGGQRRNQPQHF
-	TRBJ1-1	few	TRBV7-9	TGTGCCAGCAGCTTAGAACTGTTGAACACTGAAGCTTTCTTT	CASSLELLNTEAFF
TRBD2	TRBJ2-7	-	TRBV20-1	TGCAGTGCTAAGGGACTAGCGGGAGGCCCACCCTACGAGCAGTACTTC	CSAKGLAGGPPYEQYF
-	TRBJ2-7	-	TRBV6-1	TGTGCCAGCAGTGGATTAGCAAGCTTGCGGGGCTACGAGCAGTACTTC	CASSGLASLRGYEQYF
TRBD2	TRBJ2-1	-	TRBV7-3	TGTGCCAGCAGCTTATCCGGCGGGAGGGCCAATGTCGAGCAGTTCTTC	CASSLSGGRANVEQFF
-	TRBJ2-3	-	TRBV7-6	TGTGCCAGCAGCTTTACGGCTAGCGGCACAGATACGCAGTATTTT	CASSFTASGTDTQYF
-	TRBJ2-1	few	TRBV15	TGTGCCACCAGCAGAGACGGGACGAACAATGAGCAGTTCTTC	CATSRDGTNNEQFF
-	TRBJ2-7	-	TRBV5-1	TGCGCCAGCAGCTTATGGACAGAGAATACCAGCTCCTACGAGCAGTACTTC	CASSLWTENTSSYEQYF
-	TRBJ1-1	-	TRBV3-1	TGTGCCAGCAGCCAAGAGTCGAGAGAGACTGAAGCTTTCTTT	CASSQESRETEAFF
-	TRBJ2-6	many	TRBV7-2	TGTGCCGGCTCTGGGGCCAACGTCCTGACTTTC	CAGSGANVLTF
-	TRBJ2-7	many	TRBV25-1	TGTGCCAGCAGTGAATTCTCCTACGAGCAGTACTTC	CASSEFSYEQYF
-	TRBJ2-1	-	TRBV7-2	TGTGCCAGCAGCTTAAAAAGGACGGAGTACAATGAGCAGTTCTTC	CASSLKRTEYNEQFF
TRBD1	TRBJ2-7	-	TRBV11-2	TGTGCCAGCAGCTTAGGCTCAGGGGGCTTGGACTACGAGCAGTACTTC	CASSLGSGGLDYEQYF
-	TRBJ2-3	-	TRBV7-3	TGTGCCAGCAGCTCACGGTCAGTGGCGGGACCAGATACGCAGTATTTT	CASSSRSVAGPDTQYF
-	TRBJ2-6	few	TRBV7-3	TGTGCCAGCAGCCCGTTTAAGGGCTCTGGGGCCAACGTCCTGACTTTC	CASSPFKGSGANVLTF
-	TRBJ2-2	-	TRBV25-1	TGTGCCAGCAGTGAATATCAGGGCCAAGCACACACCGGGGAGCTGTTTTTT	CASSEYQGQAHTGELFF
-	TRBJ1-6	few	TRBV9	TGTGCCAGCAGCGTAGCTCGAGATTCACCCCTCCACTTT	CASSVARDSPLHF
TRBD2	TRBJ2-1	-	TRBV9	TGTGCCAGCAGCCCCCGGACTAGCGGGGGGCCATACAATGAGCAGTTCTTC	CASSPRTSGGPYNEQFF
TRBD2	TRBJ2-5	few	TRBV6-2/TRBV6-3	TGTGCCAGCAGACAAGCGGGAGGGGAGACCCAGTACTTC	CASRQAGGETQYF
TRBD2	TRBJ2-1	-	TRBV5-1	TGCGCCAGCAGCCCTATACCGTCCTCGGGACTAGCGGGACCTTACAATGAGCAGTTCTTC	CASSPIPSSGLAGPYNEQFF
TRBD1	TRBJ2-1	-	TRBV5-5	TGTGCCAGCAGCTCCCTACAGGGGGCCGGGGCTGGGGAGGAGCAGTTCTTC	CASSSLQGAGAGEEQFF
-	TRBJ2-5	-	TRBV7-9	TGTGCCAGCAGCCCCTTGAGTTATCAAGAGACCCAGTACTTC	CASSPLSYQETQYF
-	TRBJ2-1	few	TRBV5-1	TGCGCCAGCAAACGGTCCGGCGACCCGTCAACGGATGAGCAGTTCTTC	CASKRSGDPSTDEQFF
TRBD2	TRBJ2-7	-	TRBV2	TGTGCCAGCAGTGCCCTCGGGGCGGGAGGGGCCTACGAGCAGTACTTC	CASSALGAGGAYEQYF
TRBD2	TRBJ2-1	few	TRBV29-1	TGCAGCTCAACAAGCGGGAGTTGGGGCCATGAGCAGTTCTTC	CSSTSGSWGHEQFF
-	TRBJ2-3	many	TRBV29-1	TGCAGCGCCGAACTGGGCGATACGCAGTATTTT	CSAELGDTQYF
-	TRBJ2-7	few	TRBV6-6	TGTGCCAGCAGTTACTCGAGAGGGGAAAAGTCCTACGAGCAGTACTTC	CASSYSRGEKSYEQYF
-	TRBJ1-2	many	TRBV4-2	TGTGCCAGCAGCCAAGACGCAGGGCCCTACGGCTACACCTTC	CASSQDAGPYGYTF
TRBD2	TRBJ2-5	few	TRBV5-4	TGTGCCAGCAGCCGAGCGTGGGGCGGGGGGGCCGTCCAAGAGACCCAGTACTTC	CASSRAWGGGAVQETQYF
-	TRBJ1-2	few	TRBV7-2	TGTGCCAGCAGCTTAATTATTACATTTTCTAACTATGGCTACACCTTC	CASSLIITFSNYGYTF
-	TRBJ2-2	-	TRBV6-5	TGTGCCAGCAGTTACTGGCGGCAGGGCCTAAACACCGGGGAGCTGTTTTTT	CASSYWRQGLNTGELFF
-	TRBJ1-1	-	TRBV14	TGTGCCAGCAGCCAAGAGCTGCGGACTGAAGCTTTCTTT	CASSQELRTEAFF
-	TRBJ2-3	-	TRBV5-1	TGCGCCAGCAGCCCAAGTGACAGAGATACGCAGTATTTT	CASSPSDRDTQYF
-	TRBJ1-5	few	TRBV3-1	TGTGCCAGCAGCCTGGGCTTACACGGCAATCAGCCCCAGCATTTT	CASSLGLHGNQPQHF
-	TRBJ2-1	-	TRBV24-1	TGTGCCACCAGTGACCAGGGGGGCCCTATGGGGCATGAGCAGTTCTTC	CATSDQGGPMGHEQFF
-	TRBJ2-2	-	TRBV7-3	TGTGCCAGCAGACGCAACCGGGACGTAGGGAGTGGGGAGCTGTTTTTT	CASRRNRDVGSGELFF
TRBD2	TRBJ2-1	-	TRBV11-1	TGTGCCAGCAGCTTAAAGGGCCAAAGCGGGGCCTCCTACAATGAGCAGTTCTTC	CASSLKGQSGASYNEQFF
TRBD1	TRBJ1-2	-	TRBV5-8	TGTACCAGCAGCCTCGGGACAGTTGGCTACACCTTC	CTSSLGTVGYTF
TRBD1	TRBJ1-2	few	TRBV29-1	TGCAGCGTCCCAGGGGGGCAGGGGCTGCATGGCTACACCTTC	CSVPGGQGLHGYTF
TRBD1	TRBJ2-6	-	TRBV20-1	TGCAGTGCTGACATTCAGGACAGGGTTGGGGCCAACGTCCTGACTTTC	CSADIQDRVGANVLTF